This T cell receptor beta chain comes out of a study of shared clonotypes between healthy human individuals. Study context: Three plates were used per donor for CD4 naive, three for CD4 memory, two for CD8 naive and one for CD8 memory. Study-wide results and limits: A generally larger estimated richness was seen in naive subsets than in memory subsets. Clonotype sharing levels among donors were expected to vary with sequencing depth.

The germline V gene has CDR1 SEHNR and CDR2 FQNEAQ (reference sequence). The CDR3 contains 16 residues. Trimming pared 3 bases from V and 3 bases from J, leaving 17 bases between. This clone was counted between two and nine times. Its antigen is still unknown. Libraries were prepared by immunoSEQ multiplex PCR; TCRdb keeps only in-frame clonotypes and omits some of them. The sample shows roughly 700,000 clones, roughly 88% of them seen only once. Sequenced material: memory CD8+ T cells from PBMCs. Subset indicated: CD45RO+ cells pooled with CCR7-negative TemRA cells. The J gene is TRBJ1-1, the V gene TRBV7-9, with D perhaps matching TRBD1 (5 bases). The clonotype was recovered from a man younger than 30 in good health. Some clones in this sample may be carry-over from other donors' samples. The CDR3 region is CASSFGKGSGDTEAFF. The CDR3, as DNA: TGTGCCAGCAGCTTTGGCAAGGGTTCGGGGGACACTGAAGCTTTCTTT. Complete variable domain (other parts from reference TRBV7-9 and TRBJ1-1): DTGVSQNPRHKITKRGQNVTFRCDPISEHNRLYWYRQTLGQGPEFLTYFQNEAQLEKSRLLSDRFSAERPKGSFSTLEIQRTEQGDSAMYLCASSFGKGSGDTEAFFGQGTRLTVV.